This record covers a single TCR beta chain. Its antigen is currently unknown. The study drew its donors from healthy HIV-negative adults without recent acute infections or vaccinations. The sample is drawn from a study of shared clonotypes between healthy human individuals. Study-level findings and limits: In this cohort, only blood was sampled, and tissue repertoires likely differ. When compared with the clonotypes that were shared by all four sorted-subset donors, the non-shared clonotypes turned out to have lower generation probabilities. Across subsets, estimated richness was generally greater for naive than for memory populations.

Method: immunoSEQ multiplex PCR; TCRdb's copy keeps in-frame clones and lacks some. The table records approximately 350,000 clones, under 80% of them present only once. The source of this sequence is a man in his thirties or forties in good health. The source material was memory CD4+ T cells sorted from blood. Documented subset: CD45RA-negative fraction.

CDR3 nucleotides: TGTGCCTGGAGTTTGGGAGGGAGCATGAACACTGAAGCTTTCTTT. This codes for CAWSLGGSMNTEAFF. The V call is TRBV30, the J call TRBJ1-1, with unresolved D. Trimming took 2 bases from V and 0 from J, leaving 13 bases between them. Germline CDR1 reads GTSNPN; CDR2 reads SVGIG (reference sequence). This CDR3 contains 15 residues.